This TCR beta chain emerged from a study of T cells expressing NK-cell markers. TCRdb re-called the 5' RACE reads; one entry per CDR3 protein, DNA not given. The listing records 450,000 to 600,000 distinct CDR3 sequences. Study findings and constraints: These clonotypes additionally ranked first within the CD3+CD56-NKG2C+ fraction of a few donors. The contribution of dominant NKG2C+ clonotypes to CD8+ T cells in roughly six donors was roughly 1.0-7.5%.

Germline assignment: CDR1 SGHVS and CDR2 FQNEAQ. CDR3 length equals 14 residues. As for this clonotype: The antigen is undetermined.

This receptor was obtained from a man between 18 and 35 years old in good health. The sample comprised blood T cells: a sorted CD56 or NKG2C T cell subset, CD4+ or CD8+ T cells, or bulk PBMC T cells (not recorded which). The chain couples TRBV7-8 to TRBJ2-1; checking the TCRdb D call of TRBD1 is not possible without DNA. CDR3: CASSFPGRKDEQFF. The full variable domain, completed using reference TRBV7-8 and TRBJ2-1, is GAGVSQSPRYKVAKRGQDVALRCDPISGHVSLFWYQQALGQGPEFLTYFQNEAQLDKSGLPSDRFFAERPEGSVSTLKIQRTQQEDSAVYLCASSFPGRKDEQFFGPGTRLTVL.